This T cell receptor (beta chain) comes out of a study of CXCR3-negative and CXCR3-positive naive CD8 T cells. In preparing the TRB cDNA libraries, 5' RACE with UMI labels was used. TCRdb reprocessed the 5' RACE reads, with one entry per CDR3 protein and no DNA. In all, the sample yields around 90,000 distinct CDR3 sequences. To note about this clonotype: The antigen remains undetermined.

Overall study findings and caveats: Comparably high diversity was seen in both naive subsets, and much lower diversity in memory CD8+ cells.

The source of this sequence is a human donor in good health. Some clones in this sample may be carry-over from other donors' samples. Input material: naive CXCR3- CD8+ T cells from blood. The subset here: CD45RO-CCR7+CD27+CD95- naive CD8+ T cells lacking CXCR3 (TNR3-).

CDR3: CASSYGPNEQFF. The rearrangement joins TRBV6-6 to TRBJ2-1; TCRdb proposes TRBD2, but this gene call is untestable without DNA. Germline V CDR1 and CDR2: MNHNY, SVGAGI (reference sequence). CDR3 size: 12 residues.